This T cell receptor (beta chain) is from a study of siplizumab effects on memory and regulatory T cells. To note about this clone: Its antigen is still unknown.

Study-level points and caveats: Mappable alloreactive CD4+ clones averaged around 71% Treg-derived with siplizumab versus 26.9% in controls. Unstimulated subsets captured only a minor fraction of alloreactive clones.

The CDR3 totals 14 residues. Looked up from germline, CDR1 is MNHEY and CDR2 is SMNVEV (reference sequence). With V trimmed by 6 bases and J by 7 bases, 7 bases remained unmatched. Repertoires were generated with immunoSEQ multiplex PCR, while TCRdb's copy carries only in-frame clones and drops some. The sample consists of approximately 100,000 clones, about 92% of them appearing once. Sample: Tregs sorted from blood. The TCR was taken from a human donor in good health. The chain carries TRBV27 and TRBJ1-5; 9 bases match TRBD1. This CDR3 is CASSNRGRYQPQHF. The CDR3 DNA follows: TGTGCCAGCAGCAACAGGGGGCGGTACCAGCCCCAGCATTTT.